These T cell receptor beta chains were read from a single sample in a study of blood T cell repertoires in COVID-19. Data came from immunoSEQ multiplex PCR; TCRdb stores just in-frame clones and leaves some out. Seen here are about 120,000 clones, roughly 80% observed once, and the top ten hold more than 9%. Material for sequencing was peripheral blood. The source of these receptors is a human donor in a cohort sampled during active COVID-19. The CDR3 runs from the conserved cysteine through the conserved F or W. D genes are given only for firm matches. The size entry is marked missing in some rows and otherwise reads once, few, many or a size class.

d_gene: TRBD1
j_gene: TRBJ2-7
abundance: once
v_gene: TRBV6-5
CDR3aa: CASSPGTGNYEQYF
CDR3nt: TGTGCCAGCAGTCCCGGGACAGGGAACTACGAGCAGTACTTC

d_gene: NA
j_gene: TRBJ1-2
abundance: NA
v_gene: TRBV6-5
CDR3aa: CASSYLTGNYGYTF
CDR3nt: TGTGCCAGCAGTTACCTAACAGGGAACTATGGCTACACCTTC

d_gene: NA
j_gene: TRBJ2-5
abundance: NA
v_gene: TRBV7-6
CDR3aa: CASSFDPLAGETQYF
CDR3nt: TGTGCCAGCAGCTTCGACCCGCTGGCAGGGGAGACCCAGTACTTC

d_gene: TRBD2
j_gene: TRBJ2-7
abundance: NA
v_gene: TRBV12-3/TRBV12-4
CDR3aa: CASSLEGRGEQYF
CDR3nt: TGTGCCAGCAGTTTGGAAGGGAGGGGCGAGCAGTACTTC

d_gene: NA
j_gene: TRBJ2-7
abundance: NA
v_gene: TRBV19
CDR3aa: CASSFSRQGRKYF
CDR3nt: TGTGCCAGTAGTTTCTCTCGGCAGGGCAGAAAGTACTTC

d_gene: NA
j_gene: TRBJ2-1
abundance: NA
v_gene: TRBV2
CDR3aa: CASSRRAEGNEQFF
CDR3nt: TGTGCCAGCAGTAGGAGGGCCGAGGGTAATGAGCAGTTCTTC

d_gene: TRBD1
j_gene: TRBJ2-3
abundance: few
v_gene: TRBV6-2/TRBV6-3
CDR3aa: CASSYFRDRPTDTQYF
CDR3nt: TGTGCCAGCAGTTACTTCCGGGACAGACCCACAGATACGCAGTATTTT

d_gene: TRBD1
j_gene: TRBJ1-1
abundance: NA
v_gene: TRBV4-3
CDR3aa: CASSQGQGWAEAFF
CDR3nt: TGCGCCAGCAGCCAGGGACAGGGGTGGGCTGAAGCTTTCTTT

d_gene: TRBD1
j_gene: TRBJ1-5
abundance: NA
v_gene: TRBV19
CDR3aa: CASSPDREPNQPQHF
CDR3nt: TGTGCCAGTAGTCCTGACAGGGAACCGAATCAGCCCCAGCATTTT

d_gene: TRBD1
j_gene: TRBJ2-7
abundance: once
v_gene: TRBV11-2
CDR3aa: CASSLVMVQGALYEQYF
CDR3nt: TGTGCCAGCAGCTTAGTAATGGTACAGGGGGCGCTTTACGAGCAGTACTTC

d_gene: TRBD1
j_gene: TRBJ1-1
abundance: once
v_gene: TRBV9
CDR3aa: CASSPRDSANTEAFF
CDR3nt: TGTGCCAGCAGCCCCCGGGACAGTGCGAACACTGAAGCTTTCTTT

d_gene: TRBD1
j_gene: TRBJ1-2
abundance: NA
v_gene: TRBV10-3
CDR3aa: CAISGQGGGYTF
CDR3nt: TGTGCCATCAGCGGACAGGGTGGTGGCTACACCTTC

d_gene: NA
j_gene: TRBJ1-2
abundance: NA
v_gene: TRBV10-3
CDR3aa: CAISESGTRPSLYGYTF
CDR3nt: TGTGCCATCAGTGAGTCGGGCACACGCCCGTCCTTATATGGCTACACCTTC

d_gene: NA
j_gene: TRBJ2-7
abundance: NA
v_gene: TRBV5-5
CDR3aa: CASSLAWSYEQYF
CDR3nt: TGTGCCAGCAGCTTGGCCTGGAGCTACGAGCAGTACTTC

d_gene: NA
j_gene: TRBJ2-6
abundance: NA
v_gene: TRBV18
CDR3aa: CASSPVSVSGANVLTF
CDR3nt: TGTGCCAGCTCACCTGTGTCAGTCTCTGGGGCCAACGTCCTGACTTTC

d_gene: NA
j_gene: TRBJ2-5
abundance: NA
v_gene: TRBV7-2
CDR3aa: CASSPGTPGETQYF
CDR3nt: TGTGCCAGCAGCCCCGGGACTCCGGGAGAGACCCAGTACTTC

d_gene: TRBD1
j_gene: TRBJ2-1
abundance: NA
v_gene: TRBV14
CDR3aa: CASSPGQGARNEQFF
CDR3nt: TGTGCCAGCAGCCCCGGACAGGGGGCTAGAAATGAGCAGTTCTTC

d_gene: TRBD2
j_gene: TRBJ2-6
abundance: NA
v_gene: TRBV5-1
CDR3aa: CASSLGLAESGANVLTF
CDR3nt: TGCGCCAGCAGCTTGGGACTAGCTGAGTCTGGGGCCAACGTCCTGACTTTC

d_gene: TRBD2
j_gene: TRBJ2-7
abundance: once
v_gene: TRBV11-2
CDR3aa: CASSLAYAGGPHEQYF
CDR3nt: TGTGCCAGCAGCTTAGCGTATGCGGGGGGGCCCCACGAGCAGTACTTC

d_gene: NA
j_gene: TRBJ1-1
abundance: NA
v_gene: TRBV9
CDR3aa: CASSVSGYTEAFF
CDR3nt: TGTGCCAGCAGCGTTTCCGGTTACACTGAAGCTTTCTTT

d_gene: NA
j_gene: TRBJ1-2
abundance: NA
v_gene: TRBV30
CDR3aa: CAWRVQGGYTF
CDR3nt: TGTGCCTGGAGGGTACAGGGTGGCTACACCTTC

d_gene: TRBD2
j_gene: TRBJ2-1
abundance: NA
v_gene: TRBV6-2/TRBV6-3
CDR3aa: CASSYGRANEQFF
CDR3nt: TGTGCCAGCAGTTACGGGAGGGCCAATGAGCAGTTCTTC

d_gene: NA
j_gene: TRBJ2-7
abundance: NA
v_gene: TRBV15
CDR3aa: CATSRDEGREQYF
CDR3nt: TGTGCCACCAGTAGAGACGAGGGCCGCGAGCAGTACTTC

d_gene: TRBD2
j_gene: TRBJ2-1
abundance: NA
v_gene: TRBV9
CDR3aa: CASSPTSRLIAGPSYNEQFF
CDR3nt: TGTGCCAGCAGCCCAACTTCCAGGTTGATAGCGGGACCCTCCTACAATGAGCAGTTCTTC

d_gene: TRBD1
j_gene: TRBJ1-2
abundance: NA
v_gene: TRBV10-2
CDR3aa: CASSEGTGGNYGYTF
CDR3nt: TGCGCCAGCAGTGAAGGGACAGGGGGGAACTATGGCTACACCTTC

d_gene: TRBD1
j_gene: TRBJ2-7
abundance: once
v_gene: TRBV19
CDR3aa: CASSIGTGGSYEQYF
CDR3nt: TGTGCCAGTAGTATTGGGACAGGAGGATCCTACGAGCAGTACTTC

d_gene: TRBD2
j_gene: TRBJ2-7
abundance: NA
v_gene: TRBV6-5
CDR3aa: CATTPAGNYEQYF
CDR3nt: TGTGCCACCACCCCAGCGGGGAACTACGAGCAGTACTTC

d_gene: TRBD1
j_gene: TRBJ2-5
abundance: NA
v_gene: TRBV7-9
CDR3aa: CASNYQRQGAGETQYF
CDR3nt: TGTGCCAGCAACTATCAGAGACAGGGGGCAGGGGAGACCCAGTACTTC

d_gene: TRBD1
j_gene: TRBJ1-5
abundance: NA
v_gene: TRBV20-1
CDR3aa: CSASLEQGGQPQHF
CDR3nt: TGCAGTGCCAGTCTTGAACAGGGGGGACAGCCCCAGCATTTT

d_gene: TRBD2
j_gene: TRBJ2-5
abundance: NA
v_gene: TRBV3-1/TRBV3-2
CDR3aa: CASSQGLAVGSRQETQYF
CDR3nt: TGTGCCAGCAGCCAAGGGCTAGCGGTGGGTTCGAGGCAAGAGACCCAGTACTTC

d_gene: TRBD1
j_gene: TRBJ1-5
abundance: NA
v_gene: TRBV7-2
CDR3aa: CASSPGDRALNSNQPQHF
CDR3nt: TGTGCCAGCAGCCCCGGGGACAGGGCGTTAAATAGCAATCAGCCCCAGCATTTT

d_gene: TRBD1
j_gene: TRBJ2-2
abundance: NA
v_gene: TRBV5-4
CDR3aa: CASSPRQGSGNTGELFF
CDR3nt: TGTGCCAGCAGCCCGAGACAGGGGTCTGGGAACACCGGGGAGCTGTTTTTT

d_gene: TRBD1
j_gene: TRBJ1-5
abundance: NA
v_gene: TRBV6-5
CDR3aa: CASSYGDRGDQPQHF
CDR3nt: TGTGCCAGCAGTTACGGGGACAGGGGCGATCAGCCCCAGCATTTT

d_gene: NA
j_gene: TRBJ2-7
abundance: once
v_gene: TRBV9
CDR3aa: CASSPTDRSSYEQYF
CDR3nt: TGTGCCAGCAGCCCAACGGACAGAAGCTCCTACGAGCAGTACTTC

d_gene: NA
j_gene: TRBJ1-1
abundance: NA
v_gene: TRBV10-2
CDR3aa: CASSAAGENTEAFF
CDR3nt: TGCGCCAGCAGTGCTGCGGGGGAAAATACTGAAGCTTTCTTT

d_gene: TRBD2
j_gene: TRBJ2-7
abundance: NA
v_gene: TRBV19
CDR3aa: CASSIGSSGFGYEQYF
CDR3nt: TGTGCCAGTAGTATTGGTTCTAGCGGTTTCGGCTACGAGCAGTACTTC

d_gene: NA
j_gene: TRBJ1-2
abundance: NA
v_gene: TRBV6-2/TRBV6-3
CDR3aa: CASSPMRTEVYGYTF
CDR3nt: TGTGCCAGCAGTCCCATGAGGACAGAAGTCTATGGCTACACCTTC

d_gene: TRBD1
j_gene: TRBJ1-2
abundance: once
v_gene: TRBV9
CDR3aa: CASSGADRGYGYTF
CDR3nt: TGTGCCAGCAGCGGGGCTGACAGGGGCTATGGCTACACCTTC

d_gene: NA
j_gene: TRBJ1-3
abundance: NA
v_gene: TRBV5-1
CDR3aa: CASSAEGVSGNTIYF
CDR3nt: TGCGCCAGCAGCGCGGAAGGGGTCTCTGGAAACACCATATATTTT

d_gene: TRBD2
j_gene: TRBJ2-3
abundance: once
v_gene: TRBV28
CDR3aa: CASSLAGGRTDTQYF
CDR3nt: TGTGCCAGCAGTTTAGCGGGAGGCCGCACAGATACGCAGTATTTT

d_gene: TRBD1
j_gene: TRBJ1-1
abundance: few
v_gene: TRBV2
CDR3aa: CASSRTGVNTEAFF
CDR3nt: TGTGCCAGCAGTAGGACAGGTGTCAACACTGAAGCTTTCTTT

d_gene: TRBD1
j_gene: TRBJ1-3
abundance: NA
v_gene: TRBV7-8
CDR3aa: CASSLEDRVSGNTIYF
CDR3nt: TGTGCCAGCAGCTTAGAGGACAGGGTGTCTGGAAACACCATATATTTT

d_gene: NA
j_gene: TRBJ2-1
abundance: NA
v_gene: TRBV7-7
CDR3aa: CASRRIGQGRDEQFF
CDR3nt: TGTGCCAGCAGGCGAATCGGCCAGGGAAGGGATGAGCAGTTCTTC

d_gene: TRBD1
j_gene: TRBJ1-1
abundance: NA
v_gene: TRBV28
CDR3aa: CASSEPGQGFRLNTEAFF
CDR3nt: TGTGCCAGCAGTGAACCGGGACAGGGGTTTAGGTTGAACACTGAAGCTTTCTTT

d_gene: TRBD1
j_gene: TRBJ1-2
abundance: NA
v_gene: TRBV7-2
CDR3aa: CASSFSGQGALGYTF
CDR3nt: TGTGCCAGCAGCTTCTCGGGACAGGGGGCGCTGGGCTACACCTTC

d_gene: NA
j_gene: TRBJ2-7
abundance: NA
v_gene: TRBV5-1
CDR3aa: CASSLPGTNEQYF
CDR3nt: TGCGCCAGCAGCTTACCCGGGACAAACGAGCAGTACTTC

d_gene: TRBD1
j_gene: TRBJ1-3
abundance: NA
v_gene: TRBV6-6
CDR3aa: CASNDRGLAGNTIYF
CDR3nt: TGTGCCAGCAATGACAGGGGCCTCGCTGGAAACACCATATATTTT

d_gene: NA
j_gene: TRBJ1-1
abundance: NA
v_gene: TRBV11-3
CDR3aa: CASSSESGSGTEAFF
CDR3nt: TGTGCCAGCAGCTCCGAGTCTGGGAGCGGCACTGAAGCTTTCTTT

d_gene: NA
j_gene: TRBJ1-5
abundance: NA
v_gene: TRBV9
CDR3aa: CASSVDRDIQPQHF
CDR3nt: TGTGCCAGCAGCGTAGACAGGGATATTCAGCCCCAGCATTTT

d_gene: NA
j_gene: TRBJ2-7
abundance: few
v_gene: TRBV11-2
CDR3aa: CASSLGAVSYEQYF
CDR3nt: TGTGCCAGCAGCTTAGGGGCAGTTTCCTACGAGCAGTACTTC

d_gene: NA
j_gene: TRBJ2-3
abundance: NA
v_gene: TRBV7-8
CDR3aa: CASSSTQDIPVTDTQYF
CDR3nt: TGTGCCAGCAGCTCCACCCAGGACATCCCGGTCACAGATACGCAGTATTTT

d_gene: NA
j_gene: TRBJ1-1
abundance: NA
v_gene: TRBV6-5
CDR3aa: CASSYGTNTEAFF
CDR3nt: TGTGCCAGCAGTTACGGCACCAACACTGAAGCTTTCTTT

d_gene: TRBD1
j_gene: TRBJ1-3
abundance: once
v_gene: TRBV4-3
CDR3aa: CASSQALTGLNGNTIYF
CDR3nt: TGCGCCAGCAGCCAGGCACTGACAGGGCTTAACGGAAACACCATATATTTT

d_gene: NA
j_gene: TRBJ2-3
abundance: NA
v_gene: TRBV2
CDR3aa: CASSGSFGPDTQYF
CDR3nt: TGTGCCAGCAGTGGATCCTTTGGCCCAGATACGCAGTATTTT